The 2 T cell receptor beta chains reported below all come from one sample, sequenced in a study of cytomegalovirus exposure and HLA in healthy donors. Use of 60 Vbeta and 13 Jbeta primers characterized the PCR. TCRdb keeps only in-frame clones here, not all; method: immunoSEQ multiplex PCR. In the table there are around 230,000 clones, over 80% of which are singletons. The sequenced material came from PBMCs. The receptors stem from a middle-aged man in good health and CMV-seropositive.

This clone has a single count. The chain uses TRBV30 and TRBJ2-7; D might be TRBD2 (6 bases). CDR1 is GTSNPN and CDR2 is SVGIG in the germline V gene (reference sequence). V lost 5 bases and J 4 bases, leaving 15 bases between the germline ends. CDR3 size: 13 residues. The CDR3 is CAWCSGSPYEQYF. CDR3 nucleotide sequence: TGTGCCTGGTGTTCCGGGAGTCCGTACGAGCAGTACTTC.

CDR3 nucleotides: TGTGCCAGCAGCCAAGACGGCGGCAGTAGCAATCAGCCCCAGCATTTT. It is translated as CASSQDGGSSNQPQHF. The chain uses TRBV4-2 and TRBJ1-5; no clear D. Germline CDR1 and CDR2: LGHNA and YNFKEQ. V dropped 0 bases and J dropped 0 bases, with 9 bases sitting between them. The CDR3 covers 16 residues.